This section outlines one TCR beta chain sequence together with its context. Its antigen is undetermined. The sample is drawn from a study of CD8 T cells in ankylosing spondylitis. Overall study findings and caveats: Blood of patients with ankylosing spondylitis appeared to be characterized by a TCR beta motif of several highly homologous variants. Certain motif variants had earlier been reported in reactive arthritis synovial fluid and blood.

TCR beta libraries were made by quantitative 5'-RACE with molecular barcodes. MiXCR, applied by TCRdb to the 5' RACE reads, yields one record per CDR3 protein. The table lists about 700,000 distinct CDR3 sequences, under 20% of them singletons, with roughly a fifth in the top ten. This TCR was sampled from a male donor with ankylosing spondylitis. The sample taken for sequencing was blood, either unsorted or a sorted T cell fraction (not recorded which).

The CDR3 spells CASSSLPRATQYF. The DNA of the CDR3 is TGTGCCAGCAGTTCCCTTCCCCGAGCGACCCAGTACTTC. This chain links TRBV27 with TRBJ2-5; D gene unclear. Germline V gene data show CDR1 as MNHEY and CDR2 as SMNVEV (reference sequence). V was shortened by 4 bases and J by 7 bases, with 13 bases between the two germline ends. The CDR3 totals 13 residues.